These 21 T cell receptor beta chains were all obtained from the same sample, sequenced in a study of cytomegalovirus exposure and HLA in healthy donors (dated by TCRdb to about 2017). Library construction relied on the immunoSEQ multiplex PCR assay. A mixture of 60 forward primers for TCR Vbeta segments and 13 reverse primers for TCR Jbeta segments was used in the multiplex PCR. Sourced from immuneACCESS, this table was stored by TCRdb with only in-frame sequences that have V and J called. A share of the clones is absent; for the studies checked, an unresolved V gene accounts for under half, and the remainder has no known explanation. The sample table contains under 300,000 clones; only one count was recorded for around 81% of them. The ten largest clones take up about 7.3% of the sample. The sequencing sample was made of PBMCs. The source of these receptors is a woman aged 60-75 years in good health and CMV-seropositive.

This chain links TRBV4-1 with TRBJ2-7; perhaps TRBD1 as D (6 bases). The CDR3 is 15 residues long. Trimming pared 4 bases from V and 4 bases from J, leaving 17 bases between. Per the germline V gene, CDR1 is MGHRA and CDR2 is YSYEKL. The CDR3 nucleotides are TGCGCCAGCAGCCCCACCCCGGGTACAGGGTACGAGCAGTACTTC. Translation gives CASSPTPGTGYEQYF.

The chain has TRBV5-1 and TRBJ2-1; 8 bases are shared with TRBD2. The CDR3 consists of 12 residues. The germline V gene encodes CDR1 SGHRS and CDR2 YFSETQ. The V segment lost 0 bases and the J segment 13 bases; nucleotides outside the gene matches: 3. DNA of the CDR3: TGCGCCAGCAGCTTGGTTAGCGGGGCTCAGTTCTTC. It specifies CASSLVSGAQFF.

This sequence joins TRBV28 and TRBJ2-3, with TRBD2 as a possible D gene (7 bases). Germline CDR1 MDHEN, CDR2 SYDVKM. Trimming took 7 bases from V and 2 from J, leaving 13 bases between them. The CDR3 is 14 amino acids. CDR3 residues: CASTGAGVTDTQYF. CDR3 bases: TGTGCCAGCACGGGGGCGGGGGTCACAGATACGCAGTATTTT.

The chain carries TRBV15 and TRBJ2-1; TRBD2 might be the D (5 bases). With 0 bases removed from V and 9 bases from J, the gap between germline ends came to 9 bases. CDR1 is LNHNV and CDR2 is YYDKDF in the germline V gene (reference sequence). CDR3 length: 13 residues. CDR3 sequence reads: CATSRDLGSEQFF. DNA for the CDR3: TGTGCCACCAGCAGAGATTTAGGGAGTGAGCAGTTCTTC.

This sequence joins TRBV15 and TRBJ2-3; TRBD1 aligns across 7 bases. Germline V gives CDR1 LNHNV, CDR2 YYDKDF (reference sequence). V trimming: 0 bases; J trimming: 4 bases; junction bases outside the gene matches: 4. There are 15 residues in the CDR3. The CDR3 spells CATSRDNRGADTQYF. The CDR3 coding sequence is TGTGCCACCAGCAGAGATAACAGGGGAGCAGATACGCAGTATTTT.

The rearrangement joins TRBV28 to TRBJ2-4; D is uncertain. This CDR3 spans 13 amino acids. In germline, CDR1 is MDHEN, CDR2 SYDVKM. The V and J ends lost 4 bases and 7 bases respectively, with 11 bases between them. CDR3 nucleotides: TGTGCCAGCAGTTGGGCGCCTCGGAACATTCAGTACTTC. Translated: CASSWAPRNIQYF.

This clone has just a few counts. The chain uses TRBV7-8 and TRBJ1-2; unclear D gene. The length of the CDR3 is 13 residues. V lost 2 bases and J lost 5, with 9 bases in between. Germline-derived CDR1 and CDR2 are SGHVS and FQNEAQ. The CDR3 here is CASSLRLLYGYTF. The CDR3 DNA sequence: TGTGCCAGCAGCTTAAGACTCTTGTATGGCTACACCTTC.

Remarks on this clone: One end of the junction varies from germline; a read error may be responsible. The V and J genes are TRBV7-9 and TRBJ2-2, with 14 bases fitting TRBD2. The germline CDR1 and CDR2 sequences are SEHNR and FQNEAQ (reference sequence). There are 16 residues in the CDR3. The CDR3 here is CSSSRLAGGGTGELFF. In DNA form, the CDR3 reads TGTTCCAGCAGCCGACTAGCGGGAGGGGGAACCGGGGAGCTGTTTTTT.

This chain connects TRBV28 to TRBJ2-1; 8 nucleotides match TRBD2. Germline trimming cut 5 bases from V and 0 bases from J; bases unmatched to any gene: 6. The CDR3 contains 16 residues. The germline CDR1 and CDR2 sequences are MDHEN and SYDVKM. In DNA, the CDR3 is TGTGCCAGCAGTGGCCCTAGCGGGCCCTCCTACAATGAGCAGTTCTTC. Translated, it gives CASSGPSGPSYNEQFF.

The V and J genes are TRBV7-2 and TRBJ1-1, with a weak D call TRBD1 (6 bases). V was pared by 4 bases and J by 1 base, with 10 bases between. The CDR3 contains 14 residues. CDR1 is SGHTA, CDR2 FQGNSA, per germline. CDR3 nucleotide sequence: TGTGCCAGCAGCTGGGGACACCAGAACACTGAAGCTTTCTTT. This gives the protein CASSWGHQNTEAFF.

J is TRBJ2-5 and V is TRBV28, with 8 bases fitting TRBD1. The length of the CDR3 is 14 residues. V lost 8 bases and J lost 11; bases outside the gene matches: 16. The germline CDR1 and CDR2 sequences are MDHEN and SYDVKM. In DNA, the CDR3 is TGTGCCAGCTGGGGCAGGGGGCATTCAGGGGAGCAGTACTTC. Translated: CASWGRGHSGEQYF. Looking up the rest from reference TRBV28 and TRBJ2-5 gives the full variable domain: DVKVTQSSRYLVKRTGEKVFLECVQDMDHENMFWYRQDPGLGLRLIYFSYDVKMKEKGDIPEGYSVSREKKERFSLILESASTNQTSMYLCASWGRGHSGEQYFGPGTRLLVL.

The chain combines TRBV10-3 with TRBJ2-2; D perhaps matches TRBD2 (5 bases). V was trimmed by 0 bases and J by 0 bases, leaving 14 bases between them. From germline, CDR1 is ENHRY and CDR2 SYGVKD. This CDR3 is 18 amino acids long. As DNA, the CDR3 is TGTGCCATCAGTGAGTCGCGGGCAAAACCCGCGAACACCGGGGAGCTGTTTTTT. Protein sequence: CAISESRAKPANTGELFF.

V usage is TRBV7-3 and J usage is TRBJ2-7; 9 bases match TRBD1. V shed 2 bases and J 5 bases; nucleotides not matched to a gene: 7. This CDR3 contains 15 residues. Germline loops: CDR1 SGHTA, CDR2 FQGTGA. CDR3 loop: CASSLLGQGFDEQYF. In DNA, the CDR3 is TGTGCCAGCAGCTTACTCGGACAGGGGTTCGACGAGCAGTACTTC.

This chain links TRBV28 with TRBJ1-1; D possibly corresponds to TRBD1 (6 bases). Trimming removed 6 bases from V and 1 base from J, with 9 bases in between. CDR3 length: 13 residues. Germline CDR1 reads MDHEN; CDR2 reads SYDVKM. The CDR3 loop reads CASSRQENTEAFF. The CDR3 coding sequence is TGTGCCAGCAGCCGACAGGAGAACACTGAAGCTTTCTTT.

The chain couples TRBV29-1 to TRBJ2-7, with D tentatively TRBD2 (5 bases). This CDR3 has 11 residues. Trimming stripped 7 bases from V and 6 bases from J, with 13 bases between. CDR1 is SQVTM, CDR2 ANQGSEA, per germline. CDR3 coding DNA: TGCAGCGCCCGTGGAGGCGTCGAGCAGTACTTC. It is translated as CSARGGVEQYF.

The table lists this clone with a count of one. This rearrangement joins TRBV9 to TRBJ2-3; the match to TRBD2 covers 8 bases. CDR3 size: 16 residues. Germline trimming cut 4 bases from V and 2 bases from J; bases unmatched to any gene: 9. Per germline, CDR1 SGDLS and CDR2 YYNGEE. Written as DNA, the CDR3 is TGTGCCAGCAGCCAACGTTTAGCGGGAAACACAGATACGCAGTATTTT. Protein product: CASSQRLAGNTDTQYF.

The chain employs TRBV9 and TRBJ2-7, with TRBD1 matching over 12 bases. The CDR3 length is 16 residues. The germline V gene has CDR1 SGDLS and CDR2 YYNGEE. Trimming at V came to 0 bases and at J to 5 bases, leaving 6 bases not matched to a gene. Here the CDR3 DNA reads TGTGCCAGCAGCGTAGCGGGACAGGGGGCCGAGAACGAGCAGTACTTC. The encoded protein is CASSVAGQGAENEQYF. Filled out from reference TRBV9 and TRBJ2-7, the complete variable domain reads DSGVTQTPKHLITATGQRVTLRCSPRSGDLSVYWYQQSLDQGLQFLIQYYNGEERAKGNILERFSAQQFPDLHSELNLSSLELGDSALYFCASSVAGQGAENEQYFGPGTRLTVT.

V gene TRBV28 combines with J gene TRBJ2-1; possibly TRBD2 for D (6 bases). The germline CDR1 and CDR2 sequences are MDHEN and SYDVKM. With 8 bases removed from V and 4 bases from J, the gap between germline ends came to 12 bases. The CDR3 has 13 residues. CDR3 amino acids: CASGRELYNEQFF. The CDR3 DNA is TGTGCCAGCGGACGGGAGTTGTACAATGAGCAGTTCTTC.

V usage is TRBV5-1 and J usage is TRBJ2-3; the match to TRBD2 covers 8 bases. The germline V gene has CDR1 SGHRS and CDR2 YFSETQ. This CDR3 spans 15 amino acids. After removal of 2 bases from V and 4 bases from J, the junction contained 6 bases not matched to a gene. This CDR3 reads CASSLSGGGPDTQYF. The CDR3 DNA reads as TGCGCCAGCAGCTTAAGCGGGGGTGGGCCAGATACGCAGTATTTT.

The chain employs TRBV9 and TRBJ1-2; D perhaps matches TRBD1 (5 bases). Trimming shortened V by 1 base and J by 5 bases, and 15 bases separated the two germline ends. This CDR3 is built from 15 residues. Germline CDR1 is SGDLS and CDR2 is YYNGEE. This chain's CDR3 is CASSVQAGAGYGYTF. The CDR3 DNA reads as TGTGCCAGCAGCGTACAGGCCGGCGCAGGGTATGGCTACACCTTC.

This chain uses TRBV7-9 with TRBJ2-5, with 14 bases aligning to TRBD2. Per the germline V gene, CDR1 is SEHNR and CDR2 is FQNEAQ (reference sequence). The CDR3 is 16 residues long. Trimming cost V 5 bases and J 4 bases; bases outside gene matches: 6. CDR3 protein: CASSQTSGRAGETQYF. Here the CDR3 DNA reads TGTGCCAGCAGCCAGACTAGCGGGAGGGCCGGAGAGACCCAGTACTTC.